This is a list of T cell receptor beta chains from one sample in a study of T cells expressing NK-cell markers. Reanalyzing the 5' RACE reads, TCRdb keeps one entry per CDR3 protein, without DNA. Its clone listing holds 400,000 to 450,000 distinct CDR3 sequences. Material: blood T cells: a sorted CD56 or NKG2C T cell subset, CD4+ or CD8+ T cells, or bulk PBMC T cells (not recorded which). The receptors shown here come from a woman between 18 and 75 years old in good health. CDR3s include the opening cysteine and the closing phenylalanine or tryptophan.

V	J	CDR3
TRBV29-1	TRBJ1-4	CSSVGVNEKLFF
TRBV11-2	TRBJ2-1	CASSLGTSGGARSYNEQFF
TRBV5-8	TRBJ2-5	CASLRKGLIQETQYF
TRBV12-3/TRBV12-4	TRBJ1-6	CASSPTRRATLAPLHF
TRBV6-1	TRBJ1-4	CASRTGTDLGKLFF
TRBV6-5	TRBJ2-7	CASSYSTGASGREQYF
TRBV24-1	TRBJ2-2	CATSPHRANTGELFF
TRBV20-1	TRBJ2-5	CSASGQSLRETQYF
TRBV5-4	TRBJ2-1	CASRDGQSSYNEQFF
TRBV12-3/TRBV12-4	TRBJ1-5	CASSFLDGNQPQHF
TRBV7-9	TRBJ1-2	CASSLRGQGLHYGYTF
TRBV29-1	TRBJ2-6	CSVAGPGANVLTF
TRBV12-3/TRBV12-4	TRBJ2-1	CASSQNDRARWQFF
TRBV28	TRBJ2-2	CASSWYGTGGGPGELFF
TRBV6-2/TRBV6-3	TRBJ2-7	CASSLGLAGGYTYEQYF
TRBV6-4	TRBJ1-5	CATSGAPNQPQHF
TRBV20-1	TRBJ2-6	CSARGGGREGANVLTF
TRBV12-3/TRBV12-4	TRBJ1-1	CASSLGRSDTEAFF
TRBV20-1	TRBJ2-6	CSARQTGAGANVLTF
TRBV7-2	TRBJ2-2	CASSLRAGELFF
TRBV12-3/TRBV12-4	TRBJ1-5	CASSRLTTGVRGQPQHF
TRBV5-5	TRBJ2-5	CASSLVPPGETQYF
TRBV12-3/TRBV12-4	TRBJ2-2	CASNADRGPQNTGELFF
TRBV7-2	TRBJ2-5	CASSLLGREQETQYF
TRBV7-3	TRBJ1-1	CASSSPGREATEAFF
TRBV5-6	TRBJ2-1	CASSLDPGTSGMEQFF
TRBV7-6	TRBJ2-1	CASSLGSNNEQFF
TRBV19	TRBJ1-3	CASSRASSGNTIYF
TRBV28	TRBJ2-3	CASMRASGRQYF
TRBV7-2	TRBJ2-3	CASSLEIGRTDTQYF
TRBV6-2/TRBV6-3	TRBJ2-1	CASSYSTSGRDNEQFF
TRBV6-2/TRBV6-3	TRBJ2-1	CASSYPRAYNEQFF
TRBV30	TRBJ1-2	CAWSWENGYTF
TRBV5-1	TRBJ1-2	CASSLVRETYGYTF